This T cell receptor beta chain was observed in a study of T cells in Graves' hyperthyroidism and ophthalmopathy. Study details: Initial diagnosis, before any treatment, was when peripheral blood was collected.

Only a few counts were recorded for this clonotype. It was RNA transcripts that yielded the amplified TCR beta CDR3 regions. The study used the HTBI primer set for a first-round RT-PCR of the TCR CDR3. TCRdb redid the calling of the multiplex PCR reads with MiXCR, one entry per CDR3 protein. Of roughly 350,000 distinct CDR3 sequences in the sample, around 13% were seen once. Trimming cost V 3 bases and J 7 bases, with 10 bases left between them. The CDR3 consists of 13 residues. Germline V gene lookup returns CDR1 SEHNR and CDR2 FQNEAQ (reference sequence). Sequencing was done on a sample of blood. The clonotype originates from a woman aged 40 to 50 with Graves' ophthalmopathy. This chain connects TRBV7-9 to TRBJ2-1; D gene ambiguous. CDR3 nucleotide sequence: TGTGCCAGCAGCTTCCCTGGCTGGAATGAGCAGTTCTTC. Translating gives CASSFPGWNEQFF.